The rows below give T cell receptor beta chains drawn from one sample of a study of T-cell reconstitution after alpha-beta-depleted transplantation in children. TCRdb re-called the PCR reads through MiXCR, storing one row per CDR3 protein. The sample records about 150,000 distinct CDR3 sequences, over 8.5% being singletons. The sample here was PBMCs, taken before TCRalphabeta/CD19-depleted stem cell transplant. The source is a boy between 2 and 10 years old with acute myeloid leukemia, due to receive a stem cell transplant. The CDR3 runs from the conserved cysteine through the conserved F or W. The D gene is left open where the match is weak. Some rows mark clone size as missing; the rest say once, few, many or name a class of expanded clone.

D | J | size | V | CDR3 | DNA
- | TRBJ1-5 | many | TRBV10-3 | CAISENSPNQPQHF | TGTGCCATCAGTGAGAACAGCCCCAATCAGCCCCAGCATTTT
- | TRBJ2-1 | - | TRBV20-1 | CSARGGDLNEQFF | TGCAGTGCTAGGGGGGGAGATTTGAATGAGCAGTTCTTC
- | TRBJ1-6 | many | TRBV12-3/TRBV12-4 | CASSPKGSAALHF | TGTGCCAGCAGTCCTAAGGGATCGGCGGCCCTCCACTTT
- | TRBJ2-1 | many | TRBV7-8 | CASSPRLGLFHEQFF | TGTGCCAGCAGCCCTCGACTAGGGTTGTTCCATGAGCAGTTCTTC
- | TRBJ2-3 | many | TRBV27 | CASSLGAGPTDTQYF | TGTGCCAGCAGTTTAGGAGCGGGCCCCACAGATACGCAGTATTTT
- | TRBJ2-7 | many | TRBV20-1 | CSARGTPF | TGCAGTGCCAGAGGGACTCCTTTC
TRBD2 | TRBJ2-1 | many | TRBV29-1 | CSAVSGRGINEQFF | TGCAGCGCTGTTAGCGGGAGAGGCATCAATGAGCAGTTCTTC
- | TRBJ1-1 | many | TRBV7-2 | CASSPGFNTEAFF | TGTGCCAGCAGCCCAGGGTTCAACACTGAAGCTTTCTTT
- | TRBJ1-1 | many | TRBV20-1 | CSAIFFQGVNTEAFF | TGCAGTGCTATCTTCTTCCAAGGAGTGAACACTGAAGCTTTCTTT
TRBD1 | TRBJ1-2 | many | TRBV4-1 | CASRLTGQGFYGYTF | TGCGCCAGCAGACTTACGGGACAGGGGTTTTATGGCTACACCTTC
- | TRBJ2-3 | few | TRBV4-1 | CASSQDRRRPQYF | TGCGCCAGCAGCCAAGATCGGCGGCGACCGCAGTATTTT
- | TRBJ2-3 | many | TRBV20-1 | CSARDYEAEQDTQYF | TGCAGTGCTAGAGATTATGAGGCAGAACAAGATACGCAGTATTTT
- | TRBJ2-7 | many | TRBV5-5 | CASSSTHYRGGSTQQYF | TGTGCCAGCAGCTCTACTCACTACAGGGGAGGAAGCACGCAGCAGTACTTC
- | TRBJ1-5 | many | TRBV4-1 | CASSQDPGIRAPFVHQPQHF | TGCGCCAGCAGCCAAGATCCAGGGATTCGAGCCCCCTTTGTCCATCAGCCCCAGCATTTT
TRBD1 | TRBJ2-1 | many | TRBV24-1 | CATRGTGISNEQFF | TGTGCCACCAGGGGGACAGGGATTTCGAATGAGCAGTTCTTC
- | TRBJ2-3 | many | TRBV12-3/TRBV12-4 | CASSSFGESTDTQYF | TGTGCCAGCAGCTCTTTCGGGGAGAGCACAGATACGCAGTATTTT
TRBD2 | TRBJ2-1 | many | TRBV28 | CASSFRGGATNEQFF | TGTGCCAGCAGTTTTCGGGGGGGAGCTACCAATGAGCAGTTCTTC
- | TRBJ2-2 | many | TRBV9 | CASSVGGVVTGELFF | TGTGCCAGCAGCGTAGGAGGGGTGGTCACCGGGGAGCTGTTTTTT
- | TRBJ2-5 | many | TRBV5-4 | CASSVEAVRRETQYF | TGTGCCAGCAGCGTAGAGGCAGTCCGCCGGGAGACCCAGTACTTC
- | TRBJ2-1 | many | TRBV4-1 | CASSQANYNEQFF | TGCGCCAGCAGCCAAGCCAACTACAATGAGCAGTTCTTC
- | TRBJ1-1 | many | TRBV20-1 | CSARDDPGLEAFF | TGCAGTGCTAGAGACGACCCGGGCCTTGAAGCTTTCTTT
- | TRBJ2-2 | many | TRBV29-1 | CSVEVVGRTGMSGELFF | TGCAGCGTTGAAGTAGTCGGGCGCACGGGGATGTCCGGGGAGCTGTTTTTT
- | TRBJ2-2 | many | TRBV10-3 | CAISTGSTNTGELFF | TGTGCCATCAGTACAGGGAGCACGAACACCGGGGAGCTGTTTTTT
- | TRBJ2-3 | many | TRBV7-3 | CASSHFPWGDTQYF | TGTGCCAGCAGCCACTTTCCCTGGGGAGATACGCAGTATTTT
- | TRBJ2-3 | many | TRBV5-5 | CASSLGTQPGAQYF | TGTGCCAGCAGCTTGGGTACCCAACCCGGAGCGCAGTATTTT